This T cell receptor (beta chain) was sequenced in a study of shared clonotypes between healthy human individuals. General study findings and limits: The study generally estimated greater richness for naive than memory subsets.

CDR3 length equals 14 residues. CDR1 is MNHEY and CDR2 is SMNVEV in the germline V gene (reference sequence). Deletions cut 3 bases from V and 4 bases from J, with 11 bases between. CD8 cells classed as naive were CD45RO-negative and positively selected for CCR7, excluding terminally differentiated effector memory CD45RA+ cells. A single count supports this clone. Its specificity is not known. Genomic DNA from each subset was divided evenly over several immunoSEQ plates. Sequenced by immunoSEQ multiplex PCR; TCRdb stores in-frame clones only, minus some. Of around 2,100,000 clones in the sample, 85% to 95% were seen once.

Specimen: naive CD8+ T cells sorted from blood. This receptor was obtained from a man aged 18 to 35 in good health. The chain carries TRBV27 and TRBJ2-3, with no clear D. In nucleotides, the CDR3 is TGTGCCAGCAGTTTCTGGTCAGGTTCAGATACGCAGTATTTT. Translated: CASSFWSGSDTQYF.